This entry describes one T cell receptor (beta chain). Germline V gene data show CDR1 as MRHNA and CDR2 as SNTAGT. This CDR3 has 17 amino acids. V trimming: 7 bases; J trimming: 5 bases; junction bases outside the gene matches: 13. The sample belongs to a study of blood T cell repertoires in COVID-19. Overall study: Italy, Spain and the United States were the sources of the convalescent and acute COVID-19 samples. PBMCs, B-cell-depleted T cells, or T cells provided the cDNA or gDNA that made up the material.

Sequencing used immunoSEQ multiplex PCR; TCRdb keeps in-frame clones, though not all of them. The sample shows around 170,000 clones, about 90% of them seen only once. Participant age was roughly 18 to 95 years, and participants resided in roughly 25 US areas. Membership in each cohort depended on participant-reported clinical history. The chain carries TRBV6-4 and TRBJ1-6, with 8 bases matching TRBD1. The TCR originated in a woman in her forties or fifties who had recovered from COVID-19. Material for sequencing was PBMCs or T cells enriched from blood (not recorded which). CDR3 region: CASTQQGDRSNNSPLHF. As DNA, the CDR3 is TGTGCCAGCACCCAGCAAGGGGACAGGTCGAATAATTCACCCCTCCACTTT.